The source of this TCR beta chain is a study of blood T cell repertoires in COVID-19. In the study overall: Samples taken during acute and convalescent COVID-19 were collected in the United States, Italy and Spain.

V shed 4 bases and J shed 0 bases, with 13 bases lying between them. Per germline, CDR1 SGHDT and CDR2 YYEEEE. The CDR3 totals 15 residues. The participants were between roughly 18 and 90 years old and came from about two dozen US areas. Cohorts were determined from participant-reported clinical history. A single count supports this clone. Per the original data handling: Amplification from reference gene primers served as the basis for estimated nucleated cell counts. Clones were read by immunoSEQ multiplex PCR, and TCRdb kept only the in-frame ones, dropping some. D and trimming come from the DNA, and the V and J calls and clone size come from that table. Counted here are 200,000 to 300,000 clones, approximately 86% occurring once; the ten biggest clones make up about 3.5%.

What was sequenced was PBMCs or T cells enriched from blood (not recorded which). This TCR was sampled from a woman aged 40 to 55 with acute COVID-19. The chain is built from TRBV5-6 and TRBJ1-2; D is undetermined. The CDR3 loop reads CASSRLEGTNYGYTF. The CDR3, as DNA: TGTGCCAGCAGCAGGCTGGAGGGAACTAACTATGGCTACACCTTC.